The rows below give T cell receptor beta chains drawn from one sample of a study of PD-L1 blockade in urothelial cancer. Measured with immunoSEQ multiplex PCR; TCRdb has only the in-frame clones, and not every one. The table shows roughly 43,000 clones, with more than 70% occurring only once. Sequences were derived from PBMCs, sampled around atezolizumab (anti-PD-L1) treatment. Receptor source: a man aged 55 to 70 with urothelial cancer. CDR3s include the opening cysteine and the closing phenylalanine or tryptophan. D genes are given only for firm matches. A clone size is listed for some rows: how often the clone was seen (once, few, many), or a class if it is expanded.

V gene,J gene,clone size,D gene,CDR3 DNA,CDR3 protein
TRBV18,TRBJ1-2,once,-,TGTGCCAGCTCACCAGCGGGGGCGCATGGCTACACCTTC,CASSPAGAHGYTF
TRBV7-2,TRBJ2-7,-,TRBD2,TGTGCCAGCAGCTTAGCCATTGGACTAGCGGGGAGAAACGAGCAGTACTTC,CASSLAIGLAGRNEQYF
TRBV28,TRBJ2-7,-,-,TGTGCCAGCAGCACAGACAGCTACGAGCAGTACTTC,CASSTDSYEQYF
TRBV1,TRBJ2-7,-,-,TGCACCAGCAGCCAAGAGAAGATCCGGGACAGGCAAAAGGTAGAGCAGTACTTC,CTSSQEKIRDRQKVEQYF
TRBV7-8,TRBJ1-5,-,-,TGTGCCAGCAGCTTAGGCGGGGGGTCCGTGGCCCAGCATTTT,CASSLGGGSVAQHF
TRBV5-1,TRBJ2-7,-,TRBD1,TGCGCCAGCAGCTTGGGGACAGGAGGATCCTACGAGCAGTACTTC,CASSLGTGGSYEQYF
TRBV10-3,TRBJ1-5,-,-,TGTGCCATCAGTGGACAGGCCAATCAGCCCCAGCATTTT,CAISGQANQPQHF
TRBV19,TRBJ2-2,-,-,TGTGCCAGTAGAAGAGGGCTTTACACCGGGGAGCTGTTTTTT,CASRRGLYTGELFF
TRBV5-1,TRBJ2-7,few,-,TGCGCCAGCAGCCAGCGGGCTAGCACCTACGAGCAGTACTTC,CASSQRASTYEQYF
TRBV7-2,TRBJ1-6,-,TRBD1,TGTGCCAGCAGCCTAAAGCTAGGGACAGGGATTTCACCCCTCCACTTT,CASSLKLGTGISPLHF
TRBV5-4,TRBJ2-5,-,-,TGTGCCAGCAGCCCGCGGGGTCAAGAGACCCAGTACTTC,CASSPRGQETQYF
TRBV5-6,TRBJ1-1,once,TRBD1,TGTGCCAGCAGTTCCGGGACAGGGACCTTAAACACTGAAGCTTTCTTT,CASSSGTGTLNTEAFF
TRBV11-1,TRBJ2-5,-,-,TGTGCCAGCAGCTCGCAATTGGGGCCACCTCTCGGGGAGACCCAGTACTTC,CASSSQLGPPLGETQYF
TRBV28,TRBJ2-5,-,TRBD1,TGTGCCAGCAGCGGACAGGGGACGAAAGAGACCCAGTACTTC,CASSGQGTKETQYF
TRBV11-2,TRBJ1-4,-,TRBD1,TGTGCCAGCAGCCCCAACAGGGGGATGGGGGAAAAACTGTTTTTT,CASSPNRGMGEKLFF
TRBV6-5,TRBJ2-1,once,-,TGTGCCAGCAGTGGAGACTACCCCAATGAGCAGTTCTTC,CASSGDYPNEQFF
TRBV15,TRBJ1-4,-,TRBD1,TGTGCCACCAGCAGCGGTACAGGGGGCCGAAGTGAAAAACTGTTTTTT,CATSSGTGGRSEKLFF
TRBV2,TRBJ2-3,-,TRBD2,TGTGCCAGCAGTGGGACTAGCGGGAAGATCGATACGCAGTATTTT,CASSGTSGKIDTQYF
TRBV27,TRBJ2-7,-,TRBD1,TGTGCCAGCAGTTGGGACAGGGAGGTTCCCGAGCAGTACTTC,CASSWDREVPEQYF
TRBV5-1,TRBJ2-3,-,-,TGCGCCAGCAGCTCATACCGGGGGACAGATACGCAGTATTTT,CASSSYRGTDTQYF
TRBV6-1,TRBJ1-1,-,TRBD1,TGTGCCAGCAGTGACAGGGGGCGCGAACACACTGAAGCTTTCTTT,CASSDRGREHTEAFF
TRBV11-2,TRBJ1-4,-,-,TGTGCCAGCAGCTTAGATTTAGCCGTTGGATTTGGCGAAAAACTGTTTTTT,CASSLDLAVGFGEKLFF
TRBV29-1,TRBJ1-1,-,TRBD1,TGCAGCGTTGAAGACCAGGACAGGGGAGGGAAAGCTTTCTTT,CSVEDQDRGGKAFF
TRBV6-1,TRBJ2-7,-,-,TGTGCCAGCAGTGAAGCGCTAGGACACCCCTACGAGCAGTACTTC,CASSEALGHPYEQYF
TRBV19,TRBJ1-2,-,-,TGTGCCAGTAGTATCCGGCCAGGGATGTTAATTGGCTACACCTTC,CASSIRPGMLIGYTF
TRBV9,TRBJ2-1,few,-,TGTGCCAGCAGCCCCCCCTCGGGGGTTCCCTACAATGAGCAGTTCTTC,CASSPPSGVPYNEQFF
TRBV5-4,TRBJ2-2,-,-,TGTGCCAGCAGCTTGACCGGGACGAACACCGGGGAGCTGTTTTTT,CASSLTGTNTGELFF
TRBV28,TRBJ1-2,-,-,TGTGCCAGCAGTTTACCACTTTCGGGATATGGCTACACCTTC,CASSLPLSGYGYTF
TRBV11-2,TRBJ2-3,-,-,TGTGCCAGCAGCCCAGGGGAAGATACGCAGTATTTT,CASSPGEDTQYF
TRBV18,TRBJ2-1,-,TRBD2,TGTGCCAGCTCAGGAGGGACTAGCGGACGCTACAATGAGCAGTTCTTC,CASSGGTSGRYNEQFF
TRBV27,TRBJ1-2,-,-,TGTGCCAGCAGTTTTGAGGAGGGAAGAGTGAGTGGCTACACCTTC,CASSFEEGRVSGYTF
TRBV18,TRBJ2-2,few,-,TGTGCCAGCTCACCACTGAGGGCAGAGAACACCGGGGAGCTGTTTTTT,CASSPLRAENTGELFF
TRBV28,TRBJ1-1,-,-,TGTGCCAGCAGTTTATCCAGGGGCGTGAACACTGAAGCTTTCTTT,CASSLSRGVNTEAFF
TRBV28,TRBJ1-5,once,TRBD1,TGTGCCAGCAGTCCTACTGGGACAGGGGGTGGGCAGCCCCAGCATTTT,CASSPTGTGGGQPQHF
TRBV19,TRBJ2-4,-,-,TGTGCCAGTAGTATACACGGGGACATTCAGTACTTC,CASSIHGDIQYF
TRBV2,TRBJ2-2,-,-,TGTGCCAGCAGTGCACTTCCCTCGGACACCGGGGAGCTGTTTTTT,CASSALPSDTGELFF
TRBV5-1,TRBJ2-7,-,-,TGCGCCAGCAGTTTGACGCGGGGCTCCTCCTACGAGCAGTACTTC,CASSLTRGSSYEQYF
TRBV15,TRBJ1-2,-,TRBD1,TGTGCCACCAGCAGAGAACAGGGGACGACAAAGGGCGGCTACACCTTC,CATSREQGTTKGGYTF
TRBV7-2,TRBJ1-3,-,TRBD1,TGTGCCAGCAGCTCCTCACAGGGGGCCTCTGGAAACACCATATATTTT,CASSSSQGASGNTIYF
TRBV10-3,TRBJ1-1,few,-,TGTGCCTCGGGAGAGAACACTGAAGCTTTCTTT,CASGENTEAFF
TRBV5-1,TRBJ2-3,-,TRBD1,TGCGCCAGCAGCTCCAGGACAGGTAGCACAGATACGCAGTATTTT,CASSSRTGSTDTQYF
TRBV27,TRBJ1-3,once,TRBD1,TGTGCCAGCAGTCCCGGACAGGTTTTATCTGGAAACACCATATATTTT,CASSPGQVLSGNTIYF
TRBV4-3,TRBJ2-2,few,TRBD2,TGCGCCAGCAGCCAAGTTGGGATAGGGACTAGCGGGAGTGGTTGGGTGCCCGGGGAGCTGTTTTTT,CASSQVGIGTSGSGWVPGELFF
TRBV2,TRBJ2-2,-,TRBD2,TGTGCCAGCAGTCGACTAGCGGGGGCCGGGGAGCTGTTTTTT,CASSRLAGAGELFF
TRBV28,TRBJ2-7,-,-,TGTGCCAGCACCCAAAGGGGCTACGAGCAGTACTTC,CASTQRGYEQYF
TRBV4-2,TRBJ2-7,few,TRBD1,TGTGCCAGCAGCCCTGACAGGGGGCCCTACGAGCAGTACTTC,CASSPDRGPYEQYF
TRBV5-1,TRBJ2-7,-,TRBD2,TGCGCCAGCAGCGGGGGGGGGAGCCCCTTCGAGCAGTACTTC,CASSGGGSPFEQYF
TRBV9,TRBJ1-1,few,TRBD1,TGTGCCAGCAGCGCCCCCGGGACAGGAGTACTATACACTGAAGCTTTCTTT,CASSAPGTGVLYTEAFF
TRBV28,TRBJ2-5,-,TRBD2,TGTGCCAGCAGTTTGCGTCAGAGGTGGACTAGCGGGATCCAAGAGACCCAGTACTTC,CASSLRQRWTSGIQETQYF